Listed here are 15 T cell receptor beta chains from one sample, sequenced in a study of spatial heterogeneity in lung cancer. TCRdb analysed the 5' RACE reads with MiXCR anew, one entry per CDR3 protein. The sample consists of about 39,000 distinct CDR3 sequences, 3.1% of them appearing once. Stated time point: sample taken at primary tumor resection. The specimen comprised normal lung tissue next to the tumor, sampled at surgery. These receptor sequences come from a male donor with early-stage non-small cell lung cancer.

This clonotype was seen many times. V and J are TRBV7-2 and TRBJ2-5, with TRBD2 matching over 11 bases. CDR3 length: 14 amino acids. Per germline, CDR1 SGHTA and CDR2 FQGNSA. The ends lost 4 bases at V and 4 bases at J; junction bases unmatched: 2. This CDR3 is CASSSSGGRETQYF. DNA of the CDR3: TGTGCCAGCAGCTCTAGCGGGGGGCGAGAGACCCAGTACTTC.

This clonotype was counted many times. V usage is TRBV20-1 and J usage is TRBJ2-7; no firm D call. The CDR3 has 12 residues. From germline, CDR1 is DFQATT and CDR2 SNEGSKA (reference sequence). V dropped 3 bases and J dropped 0 bases, with 6 bases sitting between them. The CDR3 DNA follows: TGCAGTGCTAGGGACCTCTCCTACGAGCAGTACTTC. Translated: CSARDLSYEQYF.

This clonotype was seen many times. This CDR3 reads CASSFLFGTSGSGGTDTQYF. The CDR3 DNA follows: TGTGCCAGCAGCTTCTTGTTTGGGACTAGCGGGAGCGGAGGTACAGATACGCAGTATTTT. The V gene is TRBV11-2, the J gene TRBJ2-3, with 14 bases that match TRBD2. CDR1 and CDR2 (germline): SGHAT, FQNNGV. The CDR3 totals 20 residues. Trimming removed 3 bases from V and 3 bases from J; junction bases left unmatched: 14.

This clonotype showed up many times. The chain uses TRBV20-1 and TRBJ2-1; D gene uncertain. V lost 6 bases and J lost 5, with 14 bases in between. Germline V CDR1 and CDR2: DFQATT, SNEGSKA (reference sequence). The length of the CDR3 is 13 residues. The CDR3 region has the DNA TGCAGTGCGCCCCGTTCTCAGAACAATGAGCAGTTCTTC. Its protein is CSAPRSQNNEQFF.

This clonotype was found many times. This chain joins TRBV7-2 and TRBJ1-2; D gene unclear. The germline V and J ends were trimmed by 2 bases and 4 bases, with 14 bases remaining between them. CDR3 length equals 15 residues. The germline CDR1 and CDR2 sequences are SGHTA and FQGNSA. CDR3 amino acids: CASSLLTFLSYGYTF. CDR3 bases: TGTGCCAGCAGCTTACTTACCTTTTTATCCTATGGCTACACCTTC. The complete variable domain, with remaining parts taken from reference TRBV7-2 and TRBJ1-2, reads GAGVSQSPSNKVTEKGKDVELRCDPISGHTALYWYRQSLGQGLEFLIYFQGNSAPDKSGLPSDRFSAERTGGSVSTLTIQRTQQEDSAVYLCASSLLTFLSYGYTFGSGTRLTVV.

The sample holds many counts of this clonotype. This chain links TRBV12-3 or TRBV12-4 with TRBJ2-1; a possible D gene is TRBD1 (6 bases). This CDR3 has 13 residues. V lost 6 bases and J 4 bases, leaving 10 bases between the germline ends. The CDR3 is CASRAQGYNEQFF. The CDR3 nucleotides read TGTGCCAGCAGAGCCCAGGGGTACAATGAGCAGTTCTTC.

The gene calls are TRBV6-5 and TRBJ1-2; D uncertain. With 1 base removed from V and 6 bases from J, the gap between germline ends came to 12 bases. The CDR3 totals 14 residues. The germline V gene has CDR1 MNHEY and CDR2 SVGAGI. Written as DNA, the CDR3 is TGTGCCAGCAGTTACTTGAGCCCCAGGCATGGCTACACCTTC. It translates to CASSYLSPRHGYTF.

The table lists this clonotype with many counts. This sequence joins TRBV27 and TRBJ2-3; D gene unclear. This CDR3 region has 14 residues. V gave up 7 bases and J gave up 5 bases, with 16 bases separating them. CDR1 and CDR2 (germline): MNHEY, SMNVEV (reference sequence). Here the CDR3 reads CASTKDPPGDTQYF. The CDR3 bases are TGTGCCAGCACCAAGGACCCTCCCGGAGATACGCAGTATTTT.

This clonotype has a count of ten or more. The CDR3 spells CATSPSRGYGYTF. CDR3 bases: TGTGCCACCAGCCCTTCCAGGGGCTATGGCTACACCTTC. This chain links TRBV15 with TRBJ1-2; D perhaps matches TRBD1 (6 bases). The CDR3 is 13 residues long. CDR1 is LNHNV, CDR2 YYDKDF, per germline (reference sequence). Trimming removed 5 bases at V and 4 bases at J, with 11 bases between.

The sample holds many counts of this clonotype. The chain has TRBV20-1 and TRBJ2-7; 7 nucleotides line up with TRBD2. The V gene end was trimmed by 6 bases and the J gene end by 2 bases; junction bases not matched to a gene: 13. CDR3 length: 15 amino acids. The germline gives CDR1 DFQATT, CDR2 SNEGSKA (reference sequence). The CDR3 reads CSAEALGGGTYEQYF. CDR3 bases: TGCAGTGCGGAAGCCCTGGGGGGAGGGACCTACGAGCAGTACTTC.

This clonotype was seen ten or more times. CDR3 in amino acids: CASQLAGGPNEQFF. The CDR3 DNA is TGTGCCAGCCAATTAGCGGGAGGCCCCAATGAGCAGTTCTTC. The chain carries TRBV6-1 and TRBJ2-1, with 10 nucleotides matching TRBD2. The length of the CDR3 is 14 residues. CDR1 and CDR2 (germline): MNHNS, SASEGT. V lost 8 bases and J lost 6; bases outside the gene matches: 7.

This clonotype was counted at least ten times. The chain joins TRBV11-2 to TRBJ1-6; D unclear. The V gene's germline CDR1 is SGHAT and CDR2 FQNNGV. V was trimmed by 1 base and J by 7 bases, leaving 11 bases between them. This CDR3 is built from 15 residues. CDR3: CASSLVLEANSPLHF. In nucleotides, the CDR3 is TGTGCCAGCAGCTTAGTGTTGGAGGCAAATTCACCCCTCCACTTT.

This clonotype was detected many times. The rearrangement joins TRBV6-1 to TRBJ1-1, with D perhaps matching TRBD1 (6 bases). The V end was cut by 5 bases, the J end by 0 bases, with 10 bases between. CDR3 length equals 14 residues. The germline V gene has CDR1 MNHNS and CDR2 SASEGT. CDR3 DNA: TGTGCCAGCAGTTGGCAGGGGATGAACACTGAAGCTTTCTTT. Protein product: CASSWQGMNTEAFF.

This clonotype was seen a few times. V gene TRBV7-3 combines with J gene TRBJ2-3, with D perhaps TRBD1 or TRBD2 (6 bases each). The V end was cut by 9 bases, the J end by 2 bases, with 12 bases between. The CDR3 has 13 residues. Germline CDR1 is SGHTA and CDR2 is FQGTGA. The CDR3 DNA follows: TGTGCCAGTCGAGGGGGGTACACAGATACGCAGTATTTT. Its protein is CASRGGYTDTQYF.

This clonotype has only a few counts. CDR3 DNA sequence: TGTGCCAGCAGCCAAGATCGGCGCCCTGGGGCCAACGTCCTGACTTTC. This translates into CASSQDRRPGANVLTF. V gene TRBV3-1 combines with J gene TRBJ2-6; no firm D call. The CDR3 sequence is 16 residues long. CDR1 and CDR2 (germline): LGHDT, YNNKEL (reference sequence). V lost 0 bases and J lost 2, with 8 bases in between. The complete variable domain, with remaining parts taken from reference TRBV3-1 and TRBJ2-6, reads DTAVSQTPKYLVTQMGNDKSIKCEQNLGHDTMYWYKQDSKKFLKIMFSYNNKELIINETVPNRFSPKSPDKAHLNLHINSLELGDSAVYFCASSQDRRPGANVLTFGAGSRLTVL.